The rows below give T cell receptor beta chains drawn from one sample of a study of blood T cell repertoires in COVID-19. Repertoires were generated with immunoSEQ multiplex PCR, while TCRdb's copy carries only in-frame clones and drops some. Here the sample spans 250,000 to 300,000 clones, around 89% being singletons. The sample taken for sequencing was peripheral blood. The receptor set was obtained from a woman aged 40 to 55 who had recovered from COVID-19. CDR3s include the opening cysteine and the closing phenylalanine or tryptophan. The order of the fields is D gene, J gene, clone size, V gene, CDR3 DNA, CDR3 protein. A D gene is named only where the DNA matches it firmly. Size is stated for part of the rows, as once, few or many counts, or as a class when the clone is expanded.

D: TRBD2
J: TRBJ2-1
size: few
V: TRBV5-1
DNA: TGCGCCAGCAGCTTGGAGCCTAGCGGGTCCTACAATGAGCAGTTCTTC
CDR3: CASSLEPSGSYNEQFF

D: TRBD1
J: TRBJ2-7
size: few
V: TRBV6-6
DNA: TGTGCCAGCAGTTACTCGGACAGGTCCTACGAGCAGTACTTC
CDR3: CASSYSDRSYEQYF

D: TRBD1
J: TRBJ2-7
size: -
V: TRBV7-2
DNA: TGTGCCAGCACTAGCAGGGACAGGGCCCTCCGCGAGCAGTACTTC
CDR3: CASTSRDRALREQYF

D: -
J: TRBJ1-1
size: -
V: TRBV19
DNA: TGTGCCAGTAGTATAGATCGCGGGGAAACTCGCCCTGAAGCTTTCTTT
CDR3: CASSIDRGETRPEAFF

D: TRBD2
J: TRBJ2-1
size: -
V: TRBV9
DNA: TGTGCCAGCAGCGCCCCTAGCGGGAGCTCCTACAATGAGCAGTTCTTC
CDR3: CASSAPSGSSYNEQFF

D: TRBD1
J: TRBJ2-3
size: -
V: TRBV6-2/TRBV6-3
DNA: TGTGCCAGCAGTTACGGGGCCGGGCAGGGGGCAGATACGCAGTATTTT
CDR3: CASSYGAGQGADTQYF

D: -
J: TRBJ1-2
size: -
V: TRBV12-3/TRBV12-4
DNA: TGTGCCAGCAGTTTGGGGGGTGGCTACACCTTC
CDR3: CASSLGGGYTF

D: -
J: TRBJ1-2
size: -
V: TRBV4-3
DNA: TGCGCCAGCAGCCAAGGCCAGGGAGGAGGCTATGGCTACACCTTC
CDR3: CASSQGQGGGYGYTF

D: -
J: TRBJ1-4
size: -
V: TRBV2
DNA: TGTGCCAGCAGTGGAGGGGGGGCAACAACTAATGAAAAACTGTTTTTT
CDR3: CASSGGGATTNEKLFF

D: -
J: TRBJ1-4
size: once
V: TRBV6-5
DNA: TGTGCCAGCAGTCTAGGAAAACTGTTTTTT
CDR3: CASSLGKLFF

D: -
J: TRBJ1-6
size: -
V: TRBV3-1/TRBV3-2
DNA: TGTGCCAGTGCCCGGGGTTGGAATTCACCCCTCCACTTT
CDR3: CASARGWNSPLHF

D: -
J: TRBJ1-6
size: -
V: TRBV6-6
DNA: TGTGCCAGCAGTTGGGCCAGCAAAAATTCACCCCTCCACTTT
CDR3: CASSWASKNSPLHF

D: -
J: TRBJ1-5
size: -
V: TRBV6-2/TRBV6-3
DNA: TGTGCCAGCAGTCCAGGACAGACTAGCAATCAGCCCCAGCATTTT
CDR3: CASSPGQTSNQPQHF

D: -
J: TRBJ1-2
size: -
V: TRBV20-1
DNA: TGCAGTGTAACGGACGGGGGGGGCTACACCTTC
CDR3: CSVTDGGGYTF

D: -
J: TRBJ2-5
size: -
V: TRBV7-2
DNA: TGTGCCAGCAGCTTAGCGGTGGTCGGGTATCCTACCCAAGAGACCCAGTACTTC
CDR3: CASSLAVVGYPTQETQYF

D: -
J: TRBJ2-7
size: -
V: TRBV5-6
DNA: TGTGCCAGCAGCTTTCCCCTGGGGGGGGCTAACTACGAGCAGTACTTC
CDR3: CASSFPLGGANYEQYF

D: -
J: TRBJ1-1
size: -
V: TRBV4-1
DNA: TGCGCCAGCAGCCCCGGGTCGTCGGCCCTGGAGACTGAAGCTTTCTTT
CDR3: CASSPGSSALETEAFF

D: -
J: TRBJ1-2
size: -
V: TRBV7-8
DNA: TGTGCCAGCAGCCCGAGGGGCGGGGGCGTTGCCTATGGCTACACCTTC
CDR3: CASSPRGGGVAYGYTF

D: TRBD1
J: TRBJ1-5
size: -
V: TRBV10-2
DNA: TGCGCCAGCAGTGGTCGGACAGGGGGCGGGCAGCCCCAGCATTTT
CDR3: CASSGRTGGGQPQHF

D: -
J: TRBJ1-6
size: -
V: TRBV2
DNA: TGTGCCAGCAGTCCAACAGACCCGGTCGCTTCACCCCTCCACTTT
CDR3: CASSPTDPVASPLHF

D: -
J: TRBJ2-5
size: -
V: TRBV2
DNA: TGTGCCAGCAGTGAAAGGGCGCGGGATAGTGGGGAGACCCAGTACTTC
CDR3: CASSERARDSGETQYF

D: -
J: TRBJ2-1
size: -
V: TRBV5-4
DNA: TGTGCCAGCAGCCTGGCTAGTGGTGAGCAGTTCTTC
CDR3: CASSLASGEQFF

D: -
J: TRBJ1-1
size: few
V: TRBV2
DNA: TGTGCCAGCATGCGGGGGGCGGAAGCTGAAGCTTTCTTT
CDR3: CASMRGAEAEAFF

D: -
J: TRBJ1-1
size: -
V: TRBV7-9
DNA: TGTGCCAGCAGCTCCCCTGGGGCCACTGAAGCTTTCTTT
CDR3: CASSSPGATEAFF

D: -
J: TRBJ1-5
size: -
V: TRBV10-1
DNA: TGCGCCAGCAGCTCAGGGCCCGGTCAGCCCCAGCATTTT
CDR3: CASSSGPGQPQHF

D: TRBD2
J: TRBJ2-3
size: -
V: TRBV7-8
DNA: TGTGCCAGCAGCCGACTAGCGGGAGTCAGGTATTTT
CDR3: CASSRLAGVRYF

D: TRBD1
J: TRBJ1-1
size: -
V: TRBV6-2/TRBV6-3
DNA: TGTGCCAGCAGCCCGGGACAGGCGGGGTCGGGCACTGAAGCTTTCTTT
CDR3: CASSPGQAGSGTEAFF

D: -
J: TRBJ2-3
size: -
V: TRBV3-1/TRBV3-2
DNA: TGTGCCAGCAGCCAAACCCCGGAGAGGCAAGATACGCAGTATTTT
CDR3: CASSQTPERQDTQYF

D: -
J: TRBJ2-7
size: -
V: TRBV18
DNA: TGTGCCAGCAAAGACAGCTCCTACGAGCAGTACTTC
CDR3: CASKDSSYEQYF

D: TRBD2
J: TRBJ2-3
size: -
V: TRBV5-4
DNA: TGTGCCAGCAGCTTACGGGAGGGAGATACGCAGTATTTT
CDR3: CASSLREGDTQYF

D: -
J: TRBJ1-2
size: -
V: TRBV12-3/TRBV12-4
DNA: TGTGCCAGCAGTTCAGGAAAAATCGGCTACACCTTC
CDR3: CASSSGKIGYTF

D: -
J: TRBJ1-2
size: -
V: TRBV6-1
DNA: TGTGCCAGCAGTGAAGCGCGGCCCTATGGCTACACCTTC
CDR3: CASSEARPYGYTF

D: -
J: TRBJ1-1
size: -
V: TRBV29-1
DNA: TGCAGCGTTGTGGGGGACCAGGGGCGTGAAGCTTTCTTT
CDR3: CSVVGDQGREAFF

D: -
J: TRBJ1-5
size: few
V: TRBV12-3/TRBV12-4
DNA: TGTGCCAGCAGCCTGACAGATAATCAGCCCCAGCATTTT
CDR3: CASSLTDNQPQHF

D: TRBD1
J: TRBJ1-5
size: -
V: TRBV19
DNA: TGTGCCAGTACCTTGGACAGGGGTGAGGGCCAGCCCCAGCATTTT
CDR3: CASTLDRGEGQPQHF

D: TRBD2
J: TRBJ2-3
size: -
V: TRBV24-1
DNA: TGTGCCACCAGTGCTGGGAACGGGAGGGAAGATACGCAGTATTTT
CDR3: CATSAGNGREDTQYF

D: TRBD1
J: TRBJ2-4
size: -
V: TRBV3-1/TRBV3-2
DNA: TGTGCCAGCAGCCAAGGGACAGGGCTGGGCATTCAGTACTTC
CDR3: CASSQGTGLGIQYF

D: -
J: TRBJ1-1
size: -
V: TRBV7-3
DNA: TGTGCCAGCACCGTAGGGAGACGGGCTTTCTTT
CDR3: CASTVGRRAFF

D: -
J: TRBJ2-2
size: once
V: TRBV7-2
DNA: TGTGCCAGCAGCCCGAGGGCAGGGAGGACCGGGGAGCTGTTTTTT
CDR3: CASSPRAGRTGELFF

D: TRBD1
J: TRBJ1-3
size: -
V: TRBV14
DNA: TGTGCCAGCAGCCCGACCCAAACAGGGGGCCGAAACACCATATATTTT
CDR3: CASSPTQTGGRNTIYF

D: -
J: TRBJ2-3
size: -
V: TRBV3-1/TRBV3-2
DNA: TGTGCCAGCAGCGCCCCGACTGCAGATACGCAGTATTTT
CDR3: CASSAPTADTQYF

D: -
J: TRBJ2-2
size: once
V: TRBV19
DNA: TGTGCCAGTACCACCTCCGGGCTAGCGTCGAACACCGGGGAGCTGTTTTTT
CDR3: CASTTSGLASNTGELFF

D: -
J: TRBJ2-5
size: -
V: TRBV14
DNA: TGTGCCAGCAGCCCCCCGCTAGGGAGTTTCGGCCAAGAGACCCAGTACTTC
CDR3: CASSPPLGSFGQETQYF